The rows below give T cell receptor beta chains drawn from one sample of a study of control samples from healthy donors and cancer patients. Profiling relied on immunoSEQ multiplex PCR, and the TCRdb table lists in-frame clones only, not all of them. The sample includes some 120,000 clones, roughly 93% of them seen just once. Sequenced: blood. Every receptor here comes from a man aged 25-40 years in good health. The CDR3 runs from the conserved cysteine through the conserved F or W. The D gene is left open where the match is weak. A row's size may be missing; if present it is once, few, many or a size class.

D	size	V	J	DNA	CDR3
TRBD1	NA	TRBV18	TRBJ1-3	TGTGCCAGCTCACCGGGACAGGGAAGTGGAAACACCATATATTTT	CASSPGQGSGNTIYF
TRBD1	NA	TRBV5-5	TRBJ1-4	TGTGCCAGCAGCGCGATGGGACAGGGACTGGAAAAACTGTTTTTT	CASSAMGQGLEKLFF
TRBD1	NA	TRBV7-9	TRBJ1-6	TGTGCCAGCAGCTACTCGACAGGGCTAAATTCACCCCTCCACTTT	CASSYSTGLNSPLHF
NA	NA	TRBV5-8	TRBJ1-5	TGTGCCAGCAGCTTTCAGGGTTTCGGTCAGCCCCAGCATTTT	CASSFQGFGQPQHF
NA	NA	TRBV3-1/TRBV3-2	TRBJ1-2	TGTGCCAGCAGCCAGTGGAGGAGAAACTATGGCTACACCTTC	CASSQWRRNYGYTF
NA	NA	TRBV9	TRBJ2-3	TGTGCCAGCAGCGTAGTAGCTACAGATACGCAGTATTTT	CASSVVATDTQYF
NA	NA	TRBV30	TRBJ2-1	TGTGCCTGGAGCGCAGCCGTGGCAGGGGACAATGAGCAGTTCTTC	CAWSAAVAGDNEQFF
NA	once	TRBV10-3	TRBJ1-5	TGTGCCATCAGTGAGACAGAGGGAGTCAGAAGCTTTCGCCGCAATCAGCCCCAGCATTTT	CAISETEGVRSFRRNQPQHF
NA	NA	TRBV6-6	TRBJ1-5	TGTGCCAGCAGTACGCCGGGGGCCAATCAGCCCCAGCATTTT	CASSTPGANQPQHF
NA	NA	TRBV7-6	TRBJ2-5	TGTGCCAGCAGCATTTATAGGGAGACCCAGTACTTC	CASSIYRETQYF
TRBD1	NA	TRBV9	TRBJ1-3	TGTGCCAGCAGCGTAGAACAGGGGGCTAGTGGAAACACCATATATTTT	CASSVEQGASGNTIYF
NA	NA	TRBV27	TRBJ2-7	TGTGCCAGCAGTTTGGGGCTTTTCTACGAGCAGTACTTC	CASSLGLFYEQYF
NA	NA	TRBV6-5	TRBJ1-2	TGTGCCAGCAGTTACGGAGGACATGGCTACACCTTC	CASSYGGHGYTF
TRBD1	few	TRBV2	TRBJ1-6	TGTGCCAGCAGAAGACAGGGTTCGCAGTCACCCCTCCACTTT	CASRRQGSQSPLHF
NA	NA	TRBV2	TRBJ1-2	TGTGCCAGCAACGTCAGGGAGGCAGACTATGGCTACACCTTC	CASNVREADYGYTF
NA	NA	TRBV2	TRBJ2-5	TGTGCCAGCAGTGAAGACAGGGTACGGGGGGAGACCCAGTACTTC	CASSEDRVRGETQYF
NA	NA	TRBV19	TRBJ1-1	TGTGCCAGTAGTATAGATTCTCGGTCCACTGGAGCTTTCTTT	CASSIDSRSTGAFF
NA	NA	TRBV27	TRBJ2-2	TGTGCCAGCAGAGAGGAGGGGAGAAACACCGGGGAGCTGTTTTTT	CASREEGRNTGELFF
TRBD1	NA	TRBV28	TRBJ1-2	TGTGCCAGCAGGCTACTTGGGACAGCTAACTATGGCTACACCTTC	CASRLLGTANYGYTF
NA	NA	TRBV10-1	TRBJ2-5	TGCGCCAGCACCGCGAAGACCCAGTACTTC	CASTAKTQYF
TRBD1	NA	TRBV18	TRBJ1-4	TGTGCCAGCCGGACAGGGATGTACGAAAAACTGTTTTTT	CASRTGMYEKLFF
TRBD1	NA	TRBV10-3	TRBJ2-6	TGTGCCATCAGCCTTTCGGGACAGTCCTACTCTGGGGCCAACGTCCTGACTTTC	CAISLSGQSYSGANVLTF
TRBD1	NA	TRBV5-1	TRBJ1-1	TGCGCCAGCAGCTTACCAGGGGGCGTAAACACTGAAGCTTTCTTT	CASSLPGGVNTEAFF
TRBD1	NA	TRBV3-1/TRBV3-2	TRBJ1-5	TGTGCCAGCAGCCGTGCGGGGACAGGGGGATCCAATAGCAATCAGCCCCAGCATTTT	CASSRAGTGGSNSNQPQHF
NA	NA	TRBV9	TRBJ1-2	TGTGCCAGCAGCTCCCCGACTACGGCAAACTATGGCTACACCTTC	CASSSPTTANYGYTF
NA	NA	TRBV15	TRBJ1-3	TGTGCCACCAGCAGAGATGACGTCCACTCTGGAAACACCATATATTTT	CATSRDDVHSGNTIYF
NA	NA	TRBV15	TRBJ2-1	TGTGCCACCAGCAGAGACAGGGCGATATACAATGAGCAGTTCTTC	CATSRDRAIYNEQFF
NA	NA	TRBV18	TRBJ2-2	TGTGCCAGCTCACAAGGGACCGGGGAGCTGTTTTTT	CASSQGTGELFF
NA	NA	TRBV19	TRBJ2-4	TGTGCCAGTAGTACGCCGGACAGTAAGCTAGCCAAAAACATTCAGTACTTC	CASSTPDSKLAKNIQYF
TRBD1	NA	TRBV6-6	TRBJ1-5	TGTGCCAGCAGTCGATTGGGGACAGCAATCCACAATCAGCCCCAGCATTTT	CASSRLGTAIHNQPQHF
TRBD1	NA	TRBV29-1	TRBJ2-2	TGCAGCGTTGGGGACAGGGGAACCGGGGAGCTGTTTTTT	CSVGDRGTGELFF
NA	once	TRBV7-8	TRBJ2-1	TGTGCCAGCAGCTTAGTCAGGGCCGATGAGCAGTTCTTC	CASSLVRADEQFF
TRBD1	NA	TRBV7-2	TRBJ1-4	TGTGCCAGCAGCTTAGCTGCGGGACAGGGCAGAGAAAAACTGTTTTTT	CASSLAAGQGREKLFF
TRBD2	once	TRBV28	TRBJ2-3	TGTGCCAGCAGTTTAATGCGGGGGGTACAGTATTTT	CASSLMRGVQYF
NA	once	TRBV5-1	TRBJ1-6	TGCGCCAGCAGCTTGGACGAACAGGGATATAATTCACCCCTCCACTTT	CASSLDEQGYNSPLHF
TRBD1	NA	TRBV4-1	TRBJ1-2	TGCGCCAGCAGCCAAGGACAGGGGGCGCCTAACTATGGCTACACCTTC	CASSQGQGAPNYGYTF
NA	NA	TRBV30	TRBJ1-2	TGTGCCTGGAGTGGTTCCACCACAGGGAACTATGGCTACACCTTC	CAWSGSTTGNYGYTF
NA	NA	TRBV6-6	TRBJ1-1	TGTGCCAGCAGTTACCCCGGGTCTAACACTGAAGCTTTCTTT	CASSYPGSNTEAFF
TRBD1	NA	TRBV6-6	TRBJ1-4	TGTGCCAGCAGTTCCTTCGGGACAGGGGCGTGGGAAAAACTGTTTTTT	CASSSFGTGAWEKLFF
NA	NA	TRBV20-1	TRBJ2-3	TGCAGTGCTAGTACTAGCACAGATACGCAGTATTTT	CSASTSTDTQYF
TRBD2	NA	TRBV12-5	TRBJ2-6	TGTGCTAGTGCCCCGACTAGCCGGGGTGGGGCCAACGTCCTGACTTTC	CASAPTSRGGANVLTF
NA	NA	TRBV6-5	TRBJ1-4	TGTGCCAGCAGGTCTAATGAAAAACTGTTTTTT	CASRSNEKLFF
NA	NA	TRBV6-6	TRBJ1-1	TGTGCCAGCATCCGGGGGGGCTCAACCGAACGCGGAGCTTTCTTT	CASIRGGSTERGAFF
NA	NA	TRBV5-5	TRBJ2-7	TGTGCCAGCAGCTTGGACAGGGCCTCGGCCTACGAGCAGTACTTC	CASSLDRASAYEQYF